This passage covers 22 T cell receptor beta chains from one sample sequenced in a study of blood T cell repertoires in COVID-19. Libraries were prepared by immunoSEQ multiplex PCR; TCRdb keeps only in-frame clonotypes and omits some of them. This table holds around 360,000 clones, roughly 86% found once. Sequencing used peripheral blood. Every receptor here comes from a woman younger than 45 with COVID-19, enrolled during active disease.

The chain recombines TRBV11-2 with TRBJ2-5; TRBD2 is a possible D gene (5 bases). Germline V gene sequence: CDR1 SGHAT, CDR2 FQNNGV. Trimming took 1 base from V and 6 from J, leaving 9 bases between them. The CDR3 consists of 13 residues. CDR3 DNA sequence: TGTGCCAGCAGCTTAGCGGGAACGAAGACCCAGTACTTC. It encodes CASSLAGTKTQYF.

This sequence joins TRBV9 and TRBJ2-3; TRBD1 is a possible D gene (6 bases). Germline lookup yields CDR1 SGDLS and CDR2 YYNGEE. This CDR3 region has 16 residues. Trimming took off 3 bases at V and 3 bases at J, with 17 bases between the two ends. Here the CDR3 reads CASSALTGKGTDTQYF. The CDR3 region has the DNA TGTGCCAGCAGCGCCTTAACAGGGAAGGGGACAGATACGCAGTATTTT.

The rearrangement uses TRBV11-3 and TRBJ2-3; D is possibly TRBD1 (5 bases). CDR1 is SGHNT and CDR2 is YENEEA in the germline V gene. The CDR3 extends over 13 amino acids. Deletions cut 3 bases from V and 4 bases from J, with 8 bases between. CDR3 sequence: CASSLQGSDTQYF. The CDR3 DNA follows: TGTGCCAGCAGCTTGCAGGGTTCAGATACGCAGTATTTT.

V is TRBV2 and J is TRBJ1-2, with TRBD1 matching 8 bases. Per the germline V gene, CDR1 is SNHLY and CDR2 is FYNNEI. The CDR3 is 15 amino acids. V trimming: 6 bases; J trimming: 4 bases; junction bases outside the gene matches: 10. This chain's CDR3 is CASRDPGQEFYGYTF. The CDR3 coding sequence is TGTGCCAGCAGGGATCCGGGACAGGAGTTCTATGGCTACACCTTC.

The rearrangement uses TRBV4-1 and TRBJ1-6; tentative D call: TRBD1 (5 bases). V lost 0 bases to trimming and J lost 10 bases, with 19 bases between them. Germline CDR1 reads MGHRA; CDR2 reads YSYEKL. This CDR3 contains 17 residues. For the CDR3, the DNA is TGCGCCAGCAGCCAAGAAACCCAAGGTAGGGGTGGGTCACCCCTCCACTTT. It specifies CASSQETQGRGGSPLHF.

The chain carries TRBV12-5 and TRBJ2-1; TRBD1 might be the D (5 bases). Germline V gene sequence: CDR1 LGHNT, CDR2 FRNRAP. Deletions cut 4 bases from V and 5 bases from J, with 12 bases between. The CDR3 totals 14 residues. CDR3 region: CASGSTARDNEQFF. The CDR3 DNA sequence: TGTGCTAGTGGTTCGACAGCCCGGGACAATGAGCAGTTCTTC.

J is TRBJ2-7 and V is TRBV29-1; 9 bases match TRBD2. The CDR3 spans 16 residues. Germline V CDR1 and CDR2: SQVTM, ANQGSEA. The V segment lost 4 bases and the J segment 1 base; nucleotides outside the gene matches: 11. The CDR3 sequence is CSVVERWTSVSYEQYF. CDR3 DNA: TGCAGCGTTGTGGAGCGGTGGACTAGCGTATCCTACGAGCAGTACTTC.

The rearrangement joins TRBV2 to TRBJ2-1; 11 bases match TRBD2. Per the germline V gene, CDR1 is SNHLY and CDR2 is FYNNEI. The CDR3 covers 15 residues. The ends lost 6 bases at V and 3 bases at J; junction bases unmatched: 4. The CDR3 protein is CASRTGLAVYNEQFF. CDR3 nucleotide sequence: TGTGCCAGCAGGACGGGACTAGCGGTCTACAATGAGCAGTTCTTC.

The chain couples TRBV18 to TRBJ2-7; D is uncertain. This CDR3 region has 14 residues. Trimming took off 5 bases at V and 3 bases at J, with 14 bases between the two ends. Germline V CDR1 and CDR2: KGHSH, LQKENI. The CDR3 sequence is CASSSETSGYEQYF. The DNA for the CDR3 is TGTGCCAGCTCATCGGAAACATCGGGCTACGAGCAGTACTTC.

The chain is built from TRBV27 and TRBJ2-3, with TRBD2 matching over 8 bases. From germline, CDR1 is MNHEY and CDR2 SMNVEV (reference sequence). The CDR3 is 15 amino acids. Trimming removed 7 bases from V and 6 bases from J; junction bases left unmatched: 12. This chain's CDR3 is CASIPRGGRPDTQYF. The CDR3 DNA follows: TGTGCCAGCATCCCCCGGGGCGGGAGGCCCGATACGCAGTATTTT.

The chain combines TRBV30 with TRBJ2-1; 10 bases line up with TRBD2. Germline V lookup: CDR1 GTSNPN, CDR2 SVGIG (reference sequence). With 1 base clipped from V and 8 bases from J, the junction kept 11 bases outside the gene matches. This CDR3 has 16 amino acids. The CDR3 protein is CAWSEASGRGLDEQFF. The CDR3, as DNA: TGTGCCTGGAGTGAGGCTAGCGGGAGAGGCTTGGATGAGCAGTTCTTC. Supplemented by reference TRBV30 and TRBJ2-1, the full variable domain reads SQTIHQWPATLVQPVGSPLSLECTVEGTSNPNLYWYRQAAGRGLQLLFYSVGIGQISSEVPQNLSASRPQDRQFILSSKKLLLSDSGFYLCAWSEASGRGLDEQFFGPGTRLTVL.

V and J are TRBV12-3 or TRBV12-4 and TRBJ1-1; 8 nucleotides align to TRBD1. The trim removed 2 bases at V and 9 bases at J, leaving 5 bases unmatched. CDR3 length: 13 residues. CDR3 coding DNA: TGTGCCAGCAGTTTAATCAGGGGGCGGAAAGCTTTCTTT. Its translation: CASSLIRGRKAFF.

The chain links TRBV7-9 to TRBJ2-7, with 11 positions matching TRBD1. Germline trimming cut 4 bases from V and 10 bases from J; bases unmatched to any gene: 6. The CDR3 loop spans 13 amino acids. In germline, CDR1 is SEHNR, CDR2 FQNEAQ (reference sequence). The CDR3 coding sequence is TGTGCCAGCAGCTCCCCGGACAGGGGGCTACAGTACTTC. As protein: CASSSPDRGLQYF.

The CDR3 protein is CASSGGETQYF. CDR3 sequence (DNA): TGTGCCAGTAGCGGGGGAGAGACCCAGTACTTC. The V gene is TRBV19, the J gene TRBJ2-5; TRBD2 might be the D (6 bases). Germline values: CDR1 LNHDA, CDR2 SQIVND (reference sequence). Between the trimmed V and J ends, which lost 6 bases and 4 bases, there was a span of 6 bases. There are 11 residues in the CDR3.

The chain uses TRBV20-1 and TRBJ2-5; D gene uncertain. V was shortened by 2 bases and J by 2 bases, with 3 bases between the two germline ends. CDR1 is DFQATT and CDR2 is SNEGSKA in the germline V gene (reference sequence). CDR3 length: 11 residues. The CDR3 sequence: CSARHQETQYF. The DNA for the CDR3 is TGCAGTGCTAGACATCAAGAGACCCAGTACTTC.

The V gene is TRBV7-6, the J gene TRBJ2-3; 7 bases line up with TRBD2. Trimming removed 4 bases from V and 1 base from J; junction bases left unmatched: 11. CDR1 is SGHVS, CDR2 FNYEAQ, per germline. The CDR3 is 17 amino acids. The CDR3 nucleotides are TGTGCCAGCAGCTCCCCGGGGACGCTAGCGGGCACAGATACGCAGTATTTT. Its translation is CASSSPGTLAGTDTQYF.

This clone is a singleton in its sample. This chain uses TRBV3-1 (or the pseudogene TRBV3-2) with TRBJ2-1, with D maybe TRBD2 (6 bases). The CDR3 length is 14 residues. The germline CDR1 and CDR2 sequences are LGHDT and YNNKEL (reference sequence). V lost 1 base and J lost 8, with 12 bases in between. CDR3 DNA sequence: TGTGCCAGCAGCCAAGCCCGACTAGACCATGAGCAGTTCTTC. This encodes CASSQARLDHEQFF.

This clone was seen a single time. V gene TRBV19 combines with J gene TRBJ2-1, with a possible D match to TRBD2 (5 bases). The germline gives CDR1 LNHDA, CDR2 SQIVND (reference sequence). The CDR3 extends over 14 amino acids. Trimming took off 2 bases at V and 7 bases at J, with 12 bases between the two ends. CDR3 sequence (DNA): TGTGCCAGTAGTATACTCGGGATTGGGAATGAGCAGTTCTTC. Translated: CASSILGIGNEQFF.

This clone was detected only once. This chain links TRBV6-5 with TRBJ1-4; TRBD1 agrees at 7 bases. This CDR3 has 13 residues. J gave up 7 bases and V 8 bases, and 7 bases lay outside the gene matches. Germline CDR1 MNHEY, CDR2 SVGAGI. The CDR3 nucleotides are TGTGCCAGCCTCGACAGGGAAGCTGAAAAACTGTTTTTT. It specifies CASLDREAEKLFF.

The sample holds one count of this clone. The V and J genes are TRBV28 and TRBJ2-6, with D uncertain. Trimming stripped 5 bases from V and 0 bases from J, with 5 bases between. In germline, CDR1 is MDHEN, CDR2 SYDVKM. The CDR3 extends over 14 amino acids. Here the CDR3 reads CASSLSSGANVLTF. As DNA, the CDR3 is TGTGCCAGCAGTCTGAGCTCTGGGGCCAACGTCCTGACTTTC.

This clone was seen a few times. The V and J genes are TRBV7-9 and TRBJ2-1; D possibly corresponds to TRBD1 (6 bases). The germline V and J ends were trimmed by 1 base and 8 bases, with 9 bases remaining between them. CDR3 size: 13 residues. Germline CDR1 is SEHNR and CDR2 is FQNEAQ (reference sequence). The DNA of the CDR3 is TGTGCCAGCAGCTTAGTCAGGGGAGATGAGCAGTTCTTC. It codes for CASSLVRGDEQFF.

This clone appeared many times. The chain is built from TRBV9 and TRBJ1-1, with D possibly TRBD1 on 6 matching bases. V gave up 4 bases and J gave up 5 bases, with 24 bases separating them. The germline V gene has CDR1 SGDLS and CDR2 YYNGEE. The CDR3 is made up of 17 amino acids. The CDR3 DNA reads TGTGCCAGCAGCCCCCTGTTGGGCCGAGGGGGGGATACTGAAGCTTTCTTT. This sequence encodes CASSPLLGRGGDTEAFF.